This T cell receptor (beta chain) was captured by sequencing in a study of human T cells and chemical hapten exposure (TCRdb year 2021). As for the study more broadly: For sensitization, 2% DPC in acetone was applied to a roughly 2 cm by roughly 2 cm area of upper inner arm skin. Patients additionally received weekly therapeutic DPC doses to the scalp throughout the approximately 25-week study period. The mostly female patient cohort included alopecia areata with under or over 50% scalp involvement, alopecia totalis and alopecia universalis. The study tracked peripheral blood TCR repertoire changes in vivo during primary and secondary sensitization to the hapten diphenylcyclopropenone (DPC) in alopecia patients. Libraries were pooled for sequencing, and variation in per-sample TCR yields was attributed mainly to small differences in library volumes within the pool. Patch testing was performed on the upper back with Finn chambers containing 0.01% DPC, and the patch tests were scored after 6 days according to International Contact Dermatitis Research Group standards. Patient blood was sampled pre-sensitization (week 0) and at 2, 6 and about 24 weeks after DPC sensitization. For TCR sequencing, blood came from approximately 29 alopecia patients at anywhere from one to four time points (pre-sensitization, 2, 6 and 24 weeks).

Sequences SGHVS (CDR1) and FQNEAQ (CDR2) are obtained from the germline V gene. Including cysteine and phenylalanine, the CDR3 has 13 amino acids. Only the CDR3 portion is preserved as DNA: 39 bases, with reading frame beginning at the first base. The junction carries 10 bases between V and J, which are trimmed by 1 base and 9 bases respectively. The library was obtained by RACE. The reads were generated on a NextSeq 500. During library preparation, unique molecular identifiers were attached to individual cDNA molecules so that TCRs could be counted in a quantitative, reproducible way. Both TCR alpha and TCR beta chains were sequenced from each blood RNA sample. Turning to the authors' computational methods: A median of about 89,000 TCRs per sample was observed, with a range of about 20,000 to 700,000. The Decombinator software suite was used to annotate the V, J and CDR3 of the TCR reads. Every sample was subsampled to the same number of TCRs (28,000) for the PS versus PT1 abundance plots. Expanded TCRs were defined as absent before sensitization and observed at least eight times at the 2-week time point. The public reads were reanalyzed by TCRdb: fastp trimming at Q25, MiXCR alignment, in-frame beta chains only. Rows with one shared CDR3 protein collapse into an entry with the most common genes and DNA. For this entry, the V and J calls and clone size follow TCRdb and not the study's own pipeline. Counted in this sample were 80,000 to 100,000 distinct CDR3 sequences; about a tenth of them appeared once. More than 2% of the sample is taken by the ten largest.

Overall study results and their limits: Expanded TCRs formed significantly more large CDR3 similarity clusters than pre-sensitization or healthy control sets, consistent with antigen-driven responses. Because every patient had alopecia, a presumed autoimmune disease, the patients' immune response might differ from that of healthy individuals. DPC sensitization did not change the number of TCRs with a frequency above 1 in 1000, and there was no evidence of changes in global repertoire structure. Patch test score correlated positively with the number of PT1 expanded TCRs, reaching significance at thresholds 8, 16 and 32 but not at 4. After repeated subsampling, the strength of the expansion versus patch-test correlation and the threshold at which it became significant changed.

Taken with the paper, the label for time point translates to: patch test 2, 6 weeks after DPC sensitization. The treatment or condition label on this specimen signifies: therapeutic diphenylcyclopropenone sensitization with weekly scalp DPC. Blood at each patch-test visit was drawn before the patch test was applied. To be eligible, patients had to be aged 18 to 70, diagnosed with alopecia and judged suitable for DPC therapy, while pregnant patients were excluded. Total RNA was extracted from unfractionated whole blood collected in Tempus Blood RNA tubes. This clonotype was recorded at least ten times. Its antigen specificity is not known. No base qualities exist here, and no much larger clone lies one base off it.

The source of this sequence is a woman aged 40 to 49 with alopecia areata. Some clones in this sample may be carry-over from other donors' samples. Sequenced here: whole blood, sampled in connection with sensitization to the hapten diphenylcyclopropenone (DPC). This receptor chain uses TRBV7-8 and TRBJ2-1; too little of a D gene remains to name it. The bases are TGTGCCAGCAGCTTAGGGCCCGGGTCTGAGCAGTTCTTC. Its translation reads: CASSLGPGSEQFF.